A single sample is the source of the 22 T cell receptor beta chains below, sequenced in a study of post-analysis software for immune sequencing data. Unique molecular identifiers featured in each of the TCR beta cDNA libraries. From the PCR reads, TCRdb called clonotypes with MiXCR, one entry per CDR3 protein. Altogether roughly 700,000 distinct CDR3 sequences are present, around 27% being singletons, with the ten largest covering around 0.56%. Which antigens these TCRs recognize remains unknown. Study-wide findings and caveats: Four or five TRBV segments, including TRBV5-6, TRBV5-1 and TRBV20-1, were more frequent in patients than controls.

Sequenced sample: blood. These receptors were obtained from a girl between 10 and 17 years old with multiple sclerosis.

The chain is built from TRBV9 and TRBJ2-1; TRBD2 might be the D (6 bases). Germline CDR1 and CDR2: SGDLS and YYNGEE. V lost 5 bases, J lost 9 bases, and 12 bases lay in between. CDR3 length: 12 amino acids. CDR3 amino acids: CASSGDSVEQFF. The CDR3 DNA follows: TGTGCCAGCAGTGGGGACTCTGTTGAGCAGTTCTTC. The whole variable domain, filled in from reference TRBV9 and TRBJ2-1, reads DSGVTQTPKHLITATGQRVTLRCSPRSGDLSVYWYQQSLDQGLQFLIQYYNGEERAKGNILERFSAQQFPDLHSELNLSSLELGDSALYFCASSGDSVEQFFGPGTRLTVL.

Of note for this clonotype: The junction and the germline gene differ at one end; a read error may be behind it. The V gene is TRBV6-6, the J gene TRBJ2-2; a possible D gene is TRBD2 (5 bases). The CDR3 sequence is 13 residues long. Per the germline V gene, CDR1 is MNHNY and CDR2 is SVGAGI (reference sequence). As DNA, the CDR3 is TGTGCCAGCAGTTCGATGAACACCGGGGAGTTGTTTTTT. This translates into CASSSMNTGELFF.

V gene TRBV11-2 combines with J gene TRBJ2-3; 7 bases are a match to TRBD1. This CDR3 has 14 residues. V lost 4 bases and J lost 4; bases outside the gene matches: 5. Germline lookup yields CDR1 SGHAT and CDR2 FQNNGV. The CDR3 coding sequence is TGTGCCAGCAGCTACGGGACAGCCCCAGATACGCAGTATTTT. This sequence encodes CASSYGTAPDTQYF. The whole variable domain, remainder taken from reference TRBV11-2 and TRBJ2-3, is EAGVAQSPRYKIIEKRQSVAFWCNPISGHATLYWYQQILGQGPKLLIQFQNNGVVDDSQLPKDRFSAERLKGVDSTLKIQPAKLEDSAVYLCASSYGTAPDTQYFGPGTRLTVL.

This clonotype was seen more than once but under ten times. The rearrangement uses TRBV10-3 and TRBJ1-2; no clear D gene. This CDR3 contains 12 residues. The germline V and J ends were trimmed by 4 bases and 4 bases, with 7 bases remaining between them. The germline V gene has CDR1 ENHRY and CDR2 SYGVKD. CDR3 protein: CAISGGFYGYTF. The CDR3 DNA reads TGTGCCATCAGTGGCGGCTTCTATGGCTACACCTTC.

There are a few counts of this clonotype. V usage is TRBV29-1 and J usage is TRBJ2-5; D might be TRBD1 (6 bases). The V end was cut by 4 bases, the J end by 5 bases, with 29 bases between. CDR1 and CDR2 from the germline V gene are SQVTM and ANQGSEA. The CDR3 runs 18 residues. CDR3 protein: CSVGGRKRTGAGWETQYF. In DNA, the CDR3 is TGCAGCGTTGGGGGGCGTAAAAGAACGGGTGCGGGTTGGGAGACCCAGTACTTC.

This clonotype was seen a few times. The V gene is TRBV10-3, the J gene TRBJ1-2; D unresolved. Trimming shortened V by 3 bases and J by 4 bases, and 9 bases separated the two germline ends. This CDR3 comprises 13 residues. The germline V gene has CDR1 ENHRY and CDR2 SYGVKD. CDR3 region: CAISDARFYGYTF. In DNA form, the CDR3 reads TGTGCCATCAGTGATGCCCGCTTCTATGGCTACACCTTC.

The chain combines TRBV20-1 with TRBJ2-3; 9 bases map to TRBD1. Looked up from germline, CDR1 is DFQATT and CDR2 is SNEGSKA (reference sequence). Trimming took 2 bases from V and 3 from J; bases not matched to a gene: 12. This CDR3 spans 17 amino acids. This CDR3 reads CSARPPTGGAGTDTQYF. CDR3 DNA: TGCAGTGCTAGACCCCCCACAGGGGGCGCAGGTACAGATACGCAGTATTTT.

Remarks on this clonotype: Possible read error: a much larger clone is one base away. The chain is built from TRBV28 and TRBJ1-4; D is perhaps TRBD1 (5 bases). Germline V gene sequence: CDR1 MDHEN, CDR2 SYDVKM. The CDR3 consists of 16 residues. Trimming stripped 2 bases from V and 5 bases from J, with 15 bases between. The CDR3 protein is CASSLGAGKGNEKLFF. Here the CDR3 DNA reads TGTGCCAGCAGTTTAGGGGCCGGGAAAGGGAATGAAAAACTGTTTTTT.

This clonotype has ten or more counts. This chain joins TRBV28 and TRBJ2-7, with D possibly being TRBD1 (6 bases). This CDR3 comprises 13 residues. Trimming removed 7 bases from V and 1 base from J, with 11 bases in between. Germline-derived CDR1 and CDR2 are MDHEN and SYDVKM. The chain's CDR3 is CASIPGHSYEQYF. The CDR3, as DNA: TGTGCCAGCATCCCGGGACATTCCTACGAGCAGTACTTC.

This clonotype was recorded a few times. The chain is built from TRBV6-5 and TRBJ2-5, with D possibly called TRBD1 or TRBD2 (5 bases each). Germline lookup yields CDR1 MNHEY and CDR2 SVGAGI. The CDR3 has 14 residues. V dropped 2 bases and J dropped 11 bases, with 18 bases sitting between them. The CDR3 reads CASSYNDRLGEQYF. CDR3 nucleotide sequence: TGTGCCAGCAGTTACAATGACAGACTGGGGGAGCAGTACTTC.

The chain carries TRBV7-8 and TRBJ2-1, with TRBD2 matching over 11 bases. This CDR3 is built from 14 residues. CDR1 and CDR2 (germline): SGHVS, FQNEAQ. J gave up 7 bases and V 4 bases, and 3 bases lay outside the gene matches. The DNA of the CDR3 is TGTGCCAGCAGCTCACCTAGCGGGAGGAATGAGCAGTTCTTC. Its protein product is CASSSPSGRNEQFF.

A few counts support this clonotype. The gene calls are TRBV20-1 and TRBJ2-3; D possibly corresponds to TRBD1 (5 bases). There are 15 residues in the CDR3. Germline values: CDR1 DFQATT, CDR2 SNEGSKA (reference sequence). The germline V and J ends were trimmed by 5 bases and 2 bases, with 17 bases remaining between them. DNA for the CDR3: TGCAGTGCTGACGGGTCCGGACACCACACAGATACGCAGTATTTT. Translated, it gives CSADGSGHHTDTQYF.

This clonotype has more than one count but fewer than ten. The chain has TRBV20-1 and TRBJ2-7; D gene ambiguous. Trimming removed 1 base from V and 10 bases from J, with 14 bases in between. The CDR3 has 12 residues. Germline V gene lookup returns CDR1 DFQATT and CDR2 SNEGSKA (reference sequence). This CDR3 reads CSARAPGRTQYF. Here the CDR3 DNA reads TGCAGTGCTAGAGCTCCTGGCCGAACCCAGTACTTC.

This clonotype was seen a handful of times. The chain combines TRBV7-2 with TRBJ2-7; D is undetermined. V shed 2 bases and J shed 2 bases, with 10 bases lying between them. From germline, CDR1 is SGHTA and CDR2 FQGNSA. The CDR3 spans 14 residues. In DNA form, the CDR3 reads TGTGCCAGCAGCTTACAGGAGATAGCCTACGAGCAGTACTTC. Protein product: CASSLQEIAYEQYF. Combining the CDR3 with reference TRBV7-2 and TRBJ2-7 gives the whole variable domain GAGVSQSPSNKVTEKGKDVELRCDPISGHTALYWYRQSLGQGLEFLIYFQGNSAPDKSGLPSDRFSAERTGGSVSTLTIQRTQQEDSAVYLCASSLQEIAYEQYFGPGTRLTVT.

This clonotype showed up just a few times. The chain has TRBV5-6 and TRBJ2-7; D remains unclear. The CDR3 consists of 13 residues. V lost 5 bases and J lost 1, with 10 bases in between. Germline-derived CDR1 and CDR2 are SGHDT and YYEEEE. The chain's CDR3 is CASRLRTSYEQYF. For the CDR3, the DNA is TGTGCCAGCAGACTAAGAACGTCCTACGAGCAGTACTTC.

This clonotype occurred a few times. The V call is TRBV12-3 or TRBV12-4, the J call TRBJ1-2, with D possibly being TRBD1 (5 bases). The CDR3 consists of 14 residues. Trimming left V 7 bases short and J 2 bases short, with 14 bases between. The CDR3 sequence is CASMGRERNYGYTF. CDR3 bases: TGTGCCAGCATGGGCAGGGAGAGAAACTATGGCTACACCTTC.

The chain links TRBV4-3 to TRBJ1-4; 11 bases are shared with TRBD1. The CDR3 is 15 amino acids. V lost 5 bases and J lost 8; bases outside the gene matches: 7. Per the germline V gene, CDR1 is LGHNA and CDR2 is YSLEER. The CDR3 nucleotides are TGCGCCAGCAGCGGACGGACAGGGGGCAACGAAAAACTGTTTTTT. Residues: CASSGRTGGNEKLFF.

This clonotype was recorded a few times. CDR3 nucleotides: TGCAGTGCCGAGGGGTCCCAGAGCACAGATACGCAGTATTTT. Amino acid sequence: CSAEGSQSTDTQYF. J is TRBJ2-3 and V is TRBV20-1; D is tentatively TRBD1 or TRBD2 (5 bases each). Germline loops: CDR1 DFQATT, CDR2 SNEGSKA (reference sequence). V gave up 6 bases and J gave up 0 bases, with 13 bases separating them. The CDR3 consists of 14 residues.

This clonotype was picked up a small number of times. The chain joins TRBV20-1 to TRBJ1-2; D gene ambiguous. This CDR3 has 13 amino acids. Between the trimmed V and J ends, which lost 0 bases and 5 bases, there was a span of 10 bases. The germline CDR1 and CDR2 sequences are DFQATT and SNEGSKA (reference sequence). The CDR3 coding sequence is TGCAGTGCTAGAGAGAAGGGCACGTATGGCTACACCTTC. It encodes CSAREKGTYGYTF.

This clonotype was picked up a small number of times. The chain is built from TRBV3-1 and TRBJ2-4; D remains ambiguous. The last part of the DNA fits TRBJ2-5 better; the J call may be wrong. CDR3 length: 17 amino acids. Germline V gene sequence: CDR1 LGHDT, CDR2 YNNKEL (reference sequence). Here the CDR3 reads CASSQTRPTPHAETQYF. In nucleotides, the CDR3 is TGTGCCAGCAGCCAAACTCGACCGACCCCCCATGCGGAGACCCAGTACTTC.

This rearrangement joins TRBV21-1 to TRBJ2-7. TRBV21-1 is reported as a pseudogene. The CDR3 extends over 13 amino acids. CDR3 DNA sequence: TGTGCCAGCAGCAAAGTCGGGCTCTACGAGCAGTACTTC. It yields the protein CASSKVGLYEQYF.

The rearrangement links TRBV4-2 to TRBJ2-2; TRBD1 aligns across 7 bases. Germline CDR1 reads LGHNA; CDR2 reads YNFKEQ. This CDR3 has 15 amino acids. V was clipped by 0 bases and J by 5 bases; unmatched bases: 3. The CDR3 DNA is TGTGCCAGCAGCCAAGATCCAGGGGGAACCGGGGAGCTGTTTTTT. The encoded protein is CASSQDPGGTGELFF.